These 17 T cell receptor beta chains were sequenced from one sample in a study of cytomegalovirus exposure and HLA in healthy donors. The PCR ran on 60 Vbeta and 13 Jbeta primers. TCRdb keeps only in-frame clones here, not all; method: immunoSEQ multiplex PCR. The sample lists approximately 120,000 clones; approximately 79% were seen once. Source material: PBMCs. These receptors were taken from a man aged 25-45 years in good health and CMV-seronegative.

In this sample, this clone turned up once. The genes are TRBV10-3 and TRBJ2-7; D gene uncertain. V was trimmed by 4 bases and J by 7 bases, leaving 8 bases between them. CDR3 length equals 11 residues. The germline V gene encodes CDR1 ENHRY and CDR2 SYGVKD. The DNA of the CDR3 is TGTGCCATCAGTGCCCAGGAAGAGCAGTACTTC. Protein: CAISAQEEQYF.

The chain uses TRBV5-8 and TRBJ1-2, with 7 bases matching TRBD1. Germline V gives CDR1 SGHTS, CDR2 YDEGEE. V was pared by 9 bases and J by 5 bases, with 10 bases of the junction left unmatched. The CDR3 sequence is 13 residues long. In nucleotides, the CDR3 is TGTGCCAACCCGCTGGGACAGTCATATGGCTACACCTTC. It yields the protein CANPLGQSYGYTF.

This sequence joins TRBV11-2 and TRBJ1-2, with TRBD1 matching over 8 bases. Per germline, CDR1 SGHAT and CDR2 FQNNGV. The V segment lost 5 bases and the J segment 8 bases; nucleotides outside the gene matches: 7. The CDR3 consists of 13 residues. In nucleotides, the CDR3 is TGTGCCAGCAGCCCGGACAGGGCCCGGGGCTACACCTTC. Its translation is CASSPDRARGYTF.

This clone appeared once. The chain carries TRBV2 and TRBJ1-2; TRBD1 aligns across 10 bases. Germline V gene sequence: CDR1 SNHLY, CDR2 FYNNEI. This CDR3 region has 18 residues. J was trimmed by 7 bases and V by 5 bases; bases with no gene match: 19. CDR3 region: CASSPFLDRGIRLSGYTF. The CDR3 DNA follows: TGTGCCAGCAGTCCATTTCTGGACAGGGGGATACGGTTGAGTGGCTACACCTTC.

This rearrangement joins TRBV6-6 to TRBJ1-4, with 7 bases identical to TRBD1. Germline V gene sequence: CDR1 MNHNY, CDR2 SVGAGI (reference sequence). J was trimmed by 4 bases and V by 5 bases; bases with no gene match: 4. The CDR3 has 14 residues. For the CDR3, the DNA is TGTGCCAGCAGTGGGACAGTCCTTAATGAAAAACTGTTTTTT. Its translation is CASSGTVLNEKLFF.

The chain recombines TRBV5-6 with TRBJ1-1; 7 nucleotides line up with TRBD1. The germline gives CDR1 SGHDT, CDR2 YYEEEE. CDR3 size: 13 residues. The trim removed 2 bases at V and 8 bases at J, leaving 6 bases unmatched. The CDR3 is CASSFRQGGEAFF. The CDR3 DNA sequence: TGTGCCAGCAGCTTTAGGCAGGGGGGAGAAGCTTTCTTT.

V is TRBV11-2 and J is TRBJ1-1; no reliable D call. V was cut by 2 bases and J by 5 bases, with 15 bases left in between. Germline CDR1 SGHAT, CDR2 FQNNGV. CDR3 length: 15 amino acids. This chain's CDR3 is CASSLILADRTEAFF. The CDR3 coding sequence is TGTGCCAGCAGCTTAATCTTAGCGGACCGGACTGAAGCTTTCTTT.

V is TRBV10-3 and J is TRBJ2-5; 12 nucleotides align to TRBD2. Per germline, CDR1 ENHRY and CDR2 SYGVKD. V was clipped by 3 bases and J by 5 bases; unmatched bases: 4. CDR3 size: 15 residues. CDR3 in DNA: TGTGCCATCAGTGACCCTAGCGGGGGGGACGAGACCCAGTACTTC. This sequence encodes CAISDPSGGDETQYF.

The CDR3 region has the DNA TGTGCCAGCAGTGAAGCGGGAGGGGTTGGGTATGGCTACACCTTC. Protein sequence: CASSEAGGVGYGYTF. V and J are TRBV6-1 and TRBJ1-2; tentative D call: TRBD1 (5 bases). The germline gives CDR1 MNHNS, CDR2 SASEGT. The CDR3 extends over 15 amino acids. Trimming removed 0 bases from V and 5 bases from J, with 13 bases in between.

Of note for this clone: Its ends do not fully match the called genes, so a read error is possible. This chain joins TRBV7-9 and TRBJ2-3; 7 bases match TRBD2. The V gene's germline CDR1 is SEHNR and CDR2 FQNEAQ (reference sequence). This CDR3 region has 13 residues. CDR3 DNA sequence: TGTTCCAGCAGCCCCTCCGGGGGGGATACGCAGTATTTT. This encodes CSSSPSGGDTQYF.

The chain carries TRBV20-1 and TRBJ1-6; D call uncertain. Germline assignment: CDR1 DFQATT and CDR2 SNEGSKA (reference sequence). The CDR3 is made up of 11 amino acids. Trimming left V 6 bases short and J 9 bases short, with 9 bases between. The CDR3 loop is CSAAVGSPLHF. CDR3 in DNA: TGCAGTGCAGCGGTGGGTTCACCCCTCCACTTT.

The CDR3 here is CASSKARTGSQPQHF. CDR3 sequence (DNA): TGTGCCAGCAGCAAAGCCCGGACAGGGTCTCAGCCCCAGCATTTT. This chain connects TRBV21-1 to TRBJ1-5; TRBD1, the D gene given by the table, was not confirmed from the DNA. TRBV21-1 is a documented pseudogene. The CDR3 runs 15 residues.

The V and J genes are TRBV10-1 and TRBJ1-5; D is possibly TRBD1 (6 bases). CDR1 WNHNN and CDR2 SYGVQD come from the germline V gene (reference sequence). The CDR3 runs 18 residues. V shed 7 bases and J shed 2 bases, with 24 bases lying between them. The CDR3 DNA reads TGCGCCAGCACGGGAAGGACCGGGTGGGGGCCGGGCAATCAGCCCCAGCATTTT. The encoded protein is CASTGRTGWGPGNQPQHF.

This chain uses TRBV6-6 with TRBJ1-1; a possible D gene is TRBD1 (5 bases). Germline V lookup: CDR1 MNHNY, CDR2 SVGAGI (reference sequence). The CDR3 spans 16 residues. Trimming took 6 bases from V and 0 from J, leaving 17 bases between them. CDR3 bases: TGTGCCAGCAGACACGACAGCGAGTTGGTGAACACTGAAGCTTTCTTT. Translation gives CASRHDSELVNTEAFF.

This chain links TRBV5-6 with TRBJ2-3, with D tentatively TRBD1 (6 bases). V gave up 3 bases and J gave up 5 bases, with 16 bases separating them. This CDR3 spans 15 amino acids. From germline, CDR1 is SGHDT and CDR2 YYEEEE. The chain's CDR3 is CASSSLGQGKDTQYF. The DNA of the CDR3 is TGTGCCAGCAGCTCCTTAGGTCAGGGGAAAGATACGCAGTATTTT. The full variable domain, completed using reference TRBV5-6 and TRBJ2-3, is DAGVTQSPTHLIKTRGQQVTLRCSPKSGHDTVSWYQQALGQGPQFIFQYYEEEERQRGNFPDRFSGHQFPNYSSELNVNALLLGDSALYLCASSSLGQGKDTQYFGPGTRLTVL.

This chain joins TRBV5-1 and TRBJ2-3; TRBD1 is a possible D gene (6 bases). The ends were cut back, 6 bases at V and 5 bases at J, with 10 bases in the middle. CDR3 length: 12 amino acids. Per germline, CDR1 SGHRS and CDR2 YFSETQ. The CDR3 sequence: CASKGEGDTQYF. Here the CDR3 DNA reads TGCGCCAGCAAGGGGGAAGGAGATACGCAGTATTTT.

The genes are TRBV5-1 and TRBJ1-6; D not resolved. The germline V gene encodes CDR1 SGHRS and CDR2 YFSETQ. The CDR3 length is 15 residues. Trimming left V 6 bases short and J 5 bases short, with 15 bases between. CDR3 sequence: CASKLDRRNNSPLHF. The DNA for the CDR3 is TGCGCCAGCAAATTGGATCGCAGGAATAATTCACCCCTCCACTTT.